This TCR beta chain derives from a study of blood T cell repertoires in COVID-19 (dated by TCRdb to 2018 to 2020). Regarding the research as a whole: The collaborator samples originated in the United States, Italy and Spain and spanned the acute and convalescent phases of COVID-19. The samples were drawn from two sources: the first 160 participants of the ongoing ImmuneRACE study, and 1,200 or so subjects contributed by 6 global collaborators. Where available, HLA class I and class II types were obtained from metadata supplied by the sample provider rather than from assay-based typing. A freely available public database, intended as a resource for researchers studying the immune response to SARS-CoV-2, is where the repertoires were released. Nearly every sample came with metadata listing a de-identified subject ID, COVID-19 status, age in years and sex. The dataset comprised deeply sampled blood TCRbeta repertoires from subjects exposed to, actively infected with, or recovered from COVID-19. The material from the prospective study consisted of cDNA or gDNA derived from T cells, B-cell-depleted T cells, or PBMCs.

One collaborating source in Seattle enrolled patients during active infection and followed them longitudinally through the course of disease. Collaborating institutions collected whole blood in K2EDTA tubes following their own protocols. For TCRbeta analysis, collaborators shipped samples in one of three forms: frozen whole blood, isolated PBMCs, or DNA extracted from either of those sample types. Remarks on this clone: Its recognized antigen is unknown. No qualities accompany the bases; no much larger clone lies one base away.

TCRbeta CDR3 regions were amplified from genomic DNA using the immunoSEQ Assay, a bias-controlled multiplex PCR. In the source study's methods: The number of nucleated cells in each sample was estimated by amplification of reference gene primers within the assay. To quantify the absolute abundance of each unique TCRbeta CDR3 rearrangement, sequence reads were collapsed and filtered. For each sample, productive Simpson clonality was calculated as the square root of Simpson's diversity index across productive rearrangements. TCRdb carries this immuneACCESS record with in-frame sequences only. Its versions omit some clonotypes, under half of them owing to an unresolved V gene in the studies checked, with the rest unexplained. Clonal size and the V and J genes are those of that table, whereas D and trimming came from the DNA. The sample table shows 300,000 to 350,000 clones, and 90% are seen once. Of the sample, under 1.1% is held by the ten largest clones.

The CDR3 runs 15 residues from the cysteine to the phenylalanine. Only CDR3 DNA is held: 45 bases, read in frame from base 1. Trimming removed 3 bases from V and 9 bases from J; the gene matches leave 8 bases unexplained. Sequences ENHRY (CDR1) and SYGVKD (CDR2) are obtained from the germline V gene. The full study reports these points: The amount of clinical and demographic metadata varied by source and participant and was provided uncurated.

The sequence came from a woman aged 40 to 49 with COVID-19, enrolled during active disease. Sequencing was done on a sample of peripheral blood. The rearranged segments are TRBV10-3 and TRBJ2-1, with 10 bases aligning to TRBD2. The DNA is TGTGCCATCAGTGATGTAGCGGGGGGCGGGAGTGAGCAGTTCTTC. Its translation is CAISDVAGGGSEQFF.